A selection of T cell receptor beta chains follows, all from one sample in a study of T cells in Graves' hyperthyroidism and ophthalmopathy. TCRdb redid the calling of the multiplex PCR reads with MiXCR, one entry per CDR3 protein. The data show 200,000 to 250,000 distinct CDR3 sequences, roughly a sixth seen once. Sequenced sample: blood. Every receptor here comes from a man in his fifties or sixties with Graves' hyperthyroidism. Each CDR3 is given with its conserved first and last residue. The order of the fields is V gene, D gene, clone size, J gene, CDR3 protein, CDR3 DNA. The D gene is left open where the match is weak. Some rows mark clone size as missing; the rest say once, few, many or name a class of expanded clone.

TRBV10-2	TRBD1	few	TRBJ1-4	CASSSTRGLSNEKLFF	TGCGCCAGCAGCTCGACGAGGGGGCTTAGTAATGAAAAACTGTTTTTT
TRBV4-3	TRBD2	NA	TRBJ2-2	CASSQESGVNTGELFF	TGCGCCAGCAGCCAAGAGAGCGGGGTGAACACCGGGGAGCTGTTTTTT
TRBV28	NA	many	TRBJ1-2	CASSNPGEGYGYTF	TGTGCCAGCAGCAACCCCGGAGAGGGCTATGGCTACACCTTC
TRBV9	NA	NA	TRBJ2-2	CASSERRTYTGELFF	TGTGCCAGCAGCGAGCGACGGACATACACCGGGGAGCTGTTTTTT
TRBV9	NA	few	TRBJ2-3	CASSVVASTDTQYF	TGTGCCAGCAGCGTAGTGGCGAGCACAGATACGCAGTATTTT
TRBV12-3/TRBV12-4	NA	many	TRBJ1-1	CASSPLTVFAEAFF	TGTGCCAGCAGCCCGCTGACAGTATTCGCCGAAGCTTTCTTT
TRBV12-3/TRBV12-4	TRBD2	NA	TRBJ2-1	CASSFNRASGRDNEQFF	TGTGCCAGCAGTTTTAATCGAGCCAGCGGGAGGGACAATGAGCAGTTCTTC
TRBV6-1	TRBD1	NA	TRBJ1-4	CASSAQGGEKLFF	TGTGCCAGCAGTGCACAGGGGGGTGAAAAACTGTTTTTT
TRBV20-1	NA	NA	TRBJ2-1	CSASSSYNEQFF	TGCAGTGCTAGCTCCTCCTACAATGAGCAGTTCTTC
TRBV10-3	NA	NA	TRBJ2-2	CAIKTENTGELFF	TGTGCCATCAAGACAGAGAACACCGGGGAGCTGTTTTTT
TRBV6-5	TRBD1	many	TRBJ1-2	CASSYPGTGQGYTF	TGTGCCAGCAGTTACCCCGGGACAGGGCAGGGCTACACCTTC
TRBV12-5	NA	few	TRBJ1-2	CASGLVPANYGYTF	TGTGCTAGTGGTTTGGTACCAGCCAACTATGGCTACACCTTC
TRBV29-1	NA	NA	TRBJ2-1	CSGRLGWEGNEQFF	TGCAGCGGGCGCCTGGGGTGGGAAGGCAATGAGCAGTTCTTC
TRBV28	NA	many	TRBJ2-7	CASSLPGANSYEQYF	TGTGCCAGCAGTTTACCTGGAGCCAACTCCTACGAGCAGTACTTC
TRBV28	TRBD2	NA	TRBJ2-7	CASSLSPVGREEQYF	TGTGCCAGCAGTTTATCCCCGGTTGGGCGGGAGGAGCAGTACTTC
TRBV20-1	TRBD1	many	TRBJ2-1	CSAREDRVDYNEQFF	TGCAGTGCAAGAGAGGACAGGGTCGACTACAATGAGCAGTTCTTC
TRBV6-1	TRBD2	few	TRBJ2-1	CASRPLGLAGVEQFF	TGTGCCAGCAGGCCTCTGGGACTAGCGGGCGTTGAGCAGTTCTTC
TRBV11-3	NA	many	TRBJ2-1	CASSLGHEQFF	TGTGCCAGCAGCTTGGGGCATGAGCAGTTCTTC
TRBV11-2	TRBD2	many	TRBJ2-1	CASSFLAGAYNEQFF	TGTGCCAGCAGCTTTCTAGCGGGAGCTTACAATGAGCAGTTCTTC
TRBV24-1	NA	many	TRBJ2-1	CATSEPTGLSYNEQFF	TGTGCCACCAGTGAGCCTACAGGGCTCTCCTACAATGAGCAGTTCTTC
TRBV19	NA	few	TRBJ2-2	CASSFNLNTGELFF	TGTGCCAGTAGTTTCAACCTGAACACCGGGGAGCTGTTTTTT
TRBV5-1	TRBD2	many	TRBJ2-5	CASSFLAGEETQYF	TGCGCCAGCAGCTTCCTAGCGGGAGAAGAGACCCAGTACTTC
TRBV28	NA	many	TRBJ1-1	CASSLHRAMAFF	TGTGCCAGCAGTTTACACCGGGCAATGGCTTTCTTT
TRBV20-1	TRBD1	many	TRBJ2-5	CSAPPDRAQTQYF	TGCAGTGCCCCCCCCGACAGGGCCCAGACCCAGTACTTC
TRBV27	NA	few	TRBJ1-1	CASSLNVYGATEAFF	TGTGCCAGCAGTTTAAACGTATATGGGGCGACTGAAGCTTTCTTT
TRBV5-5	TRBD1	NA	TRBJ2-7	CASSRTGGGGPYEQYF	TGTGCCAGCAGCCGGACAGGGGGCGGAGGACCCTACGAGCAGTACTTC
TRBV20-1	TRBD1	few	TRBJ2-1	CSARLGGIEQFF	TGCAGTGCTAGGTTAGGGGGCATTGAGCAGTTCTTC
TRBV12-3/TRBV12-4	TRBD1	many	TRBJ2-1	CASTQRGPNEQFF	TGTGCCAGCACCCAGAGGGGGCCCAATGAGCAGTTCTTC
TRBV5-1	NA	many	TRBJ2-2	CASSVSYTGELFF	TGCGCCAGCAGCGTCAGTTACACCGGGGAGCTGTTTTTT
TRBV2	NA	NA	TRBJ1-2	CASSEDNDSSYGYTF	TGTGCCAGCAGTGAGGATAACGACAGCTCCTATGGCTACACCTTC
TRBV7-2	TRBD2	many	TRBJ2-1	CASSGLAGVDEQFF	TGTGCCAGCAGCGGACTAGCGGGTGTTGATGAGCAGTTCTTC
TRBV27	NA	many	TRBJ1-1	CASSSGTMAEAFF	TGTGCCAGCAGTTCCGGGACGATGGCTGAAGCTTTCTTT
TRBV11-2	TRBD2	NA	TRBJ2-1	CASRNLAGANNEQFF	TGTGCCAGCAGAAATCTAGCGGGAGCGAACAATGAGCAGTTCTTC
TRBV20-1	NA	NA	TRBJ1-4	CSARPKIWGHNEKLFF	TGCAGTGCTAGACCCAAGATATGGGGGCATAATGAAAAACTGTTTTTT
TRBV28	NA	many	TRBJ2-6	CASSLAPLSGANVLTF	TGTGCCAGCAGTTTGGCCCCCCTCTCTGGGGCCAACGTCCTGACTTTC
TRBV6-1	NA	many	TRBJ1-1	CASSGEVNTEAFF	TGTGCCAGCAGTGGAGAGGTGAACACTGAAGCTTTCTTT
TRBV11-3	NA	NA	TRBJ2-5	CASSLRRDLQETQYF	TGTGCCAGCAGCTTACGGCGGGATCTCCAAGAGACCCAGTACTTC
TRBV6-1	NA	many	TRBJ2-1	CASSQKRLTGNEQFF	TGTGCCAGCAGCCAAAAACGACTTACTGGGAATGAGCAGTTCTTC
TRBV5-4	NA	NA	TRBJ2-3	CASSLDGRVADTQYF	TGTGCCAGCAGCCTTGACGGGCGGGTTGCAGATACGCAGTATTTT
TRBV6-6	NA	few	TRBJ2-7	CASSYSRPGLPEQYF	TGTGCCAGCAGTTACTCGAGGCCGGGGCTCCCCGAGCAGTACTTC
TRBV5-1	NA	NA	TRBJ2-2	CASSLVVDTGELFF	TGCGCCAGCAGCTTGGTGGTCGATACCGGGGAGCTGTTTTTT
TRBV5-1	TRBD1	few	TRBJ1-6	CASSLAGQAYNSPLHF	TGCGCCAGCAGCTTAGCAGGACAGGCGTATAATTCACCCCTCCACTTT
TRBV19	NA	few	TRBJ2-1	CASSRGLSLNNEQFF	TGTGCCAGTAGCAGGGGCCTATCCCTTAACAATGAGCAGTTCTTC
TRBV5-8	TRBD2	NA	TRBJ2-5	CASSLNQRGLGYF	TGTGCCAGCAGCTTGAATCAGCGGGGTTTAGGGTACTTC
TRBV7-9	NA	few	TRBJ1-1	CANSFSGPSNTEAFF	TGTGCCAACAGCTTTTCAGGGCCATCGAACACTGAAGCTTTCTTT
TRBV5-1	TRBD1	many	TRBJ1-6	CASSLEGQGSSYNSPLHF	TGCGCCAGCAGCTTGGAGGGACAGGGAAGCTCCTATAATTCACCCCTCCACTTT